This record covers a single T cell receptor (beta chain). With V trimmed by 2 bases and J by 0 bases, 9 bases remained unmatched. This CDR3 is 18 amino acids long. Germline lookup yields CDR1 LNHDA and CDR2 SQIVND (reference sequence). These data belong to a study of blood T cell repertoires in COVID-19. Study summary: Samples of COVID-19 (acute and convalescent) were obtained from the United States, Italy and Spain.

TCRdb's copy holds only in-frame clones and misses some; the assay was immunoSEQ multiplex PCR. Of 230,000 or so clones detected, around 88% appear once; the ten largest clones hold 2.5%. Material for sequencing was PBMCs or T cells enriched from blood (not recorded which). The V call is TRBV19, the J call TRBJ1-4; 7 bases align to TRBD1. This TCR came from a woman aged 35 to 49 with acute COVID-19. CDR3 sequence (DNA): TGTGCCAGTAGTATATCGACAGGGTCACTTCCAACTAATGAAAAACTGTTTTTT. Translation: CASSISTGSLPTNEKLFF.